The 13 T cell receptor beta chains listed next were all sequenced from one sample in a study of molecular identifiers for immune sequencing clone quantification. TCRdb used MiXCR to reprocess the PCR reads, holding one entry per CDR3 protein. The data hold hundreds of thousands of distinct CDR3 sequences, with 20% to 25% observed a single time. The sample taken for sequencing was naive CD8+ T cells from blood, with Jurkat cell RNA spiked in. Subset denoted: FACS-sorted CD8+CD4-CCR7+CD45RA+ naive T cells. All receptors derive from a human donor in good health. Some libraries in this study had Jurkat cell RNA spiked in.

There are many counts of this clonotype. The rearrangement joins TRBV4-1 to TRBJ2-3, with a tentative D call TRBD1 (6 bases). Trimming stripped 1 base from V and 4 bases from J, with 15 bases between. Per the germline V gene, CDR1 is MGHRA and CDR2 is YSYEKL. The CDR3 length is 16 residues. The CDR3 coding sequence is TGCGCCAGCAGCCAAGCACAGGGTTTTATAGCAGATACGCAGTATTTT. Encoded protein: CASSQAQGFIADTQYF.

This clonotype was recorded once. Possible read error: a much larger clone is one base away. This chain uses TRBV6-2 or TRBV6-3 with TRBJ1-5; 7 bases are a match to TRBD1. This CDR3 is built from 16 residues. The germline V gene has CDR1 MNHEY and CDR2 SVGEGT. The CDR3 DNA sequence: TGTGCCAGCAGTTATGGAAGGGGGCTTAGCAATCGGCCCCAGCATTTT. It encodes CASSYGRGLSNRPQHF.

In this sample, this clonotype turned up many times. The J gene is TRBJ2-7, the V gene TRBV20-1; 7 bases align to TRBD1. The CDR3 consists of 13 residues. Looked up from germline, CDR1 is DFQATT and CDR2 is SNEGSKA (reference sequence). V was clipped by 6 bases and J by 6 bases; unmatched bases: 11. The CDR3 region is CSASGTVRLEQYF. In DNA form, the CDR3 reads TGCAGTGCCTCCGGGACAGTCCGTCTCGAGCAGTACTTC.

Notes on this clonotype: This may stem from a read error, because a much larger clone lies one nucleotide away. The chain links TRBV9 to TRBJ2-7, with 8 bases aligning to TRBD2. Germline lookup yields CDR1 SGDLS and CDR2 YYNGEE. The ends lost 2 bases at V and 0 bases at J; junction bases unmatched: 4. The CDR3 runs 15 residues. CDR3 sequence: CASSVVGTSSYEQYF. The CDR3 DNA reads TGTGCCAGCAGCGTTGTCGGGACTAGCTCCTACGAGCAGTACTTC.

The gene calls are TRBV10-3 and TRBJ2-5; D is unclear. Per the germline V gene, CDR1 is ENHRY and CDR2 is SYGVKD. V was trimmed by 2 bases and J by 1 base, leaving 5 bases between them. The CDR3 contains 13 residues. The CDR3 DNA reads as TGTGCCATCAGTGAGGAGTTCCAAGAGACCCAGTACTTC. Its protein product is CAISEEFQETQYF.

A remark on this clonotype: One junction end does not reproduce the germline sequence, and a read error may be involved. V is TRBV6-5 and J is TRBJ2-3, with unresolved D. Looked up from germline, CDR1 is MNHEY and CDR2 is SVGAGI. The CDR3 extends over 16 amino acids. As DNA, the CDR3 is TGTGCCGGCAGTTACTCGTTCGGCGGAACCACAGATACGCAGTATTTT. This codes for CAGSYSFGGTTDTQYF.

This clonotype was detected a few times. V gene TRBV6-5 combines with J gene TRBJ2-1; D not resolved. Germline V gene data show CDR1 as MNHEY and CDR2 as SVGAGI. This CDR3 has 16 residues. V gave up 6 bases and J gave up 0 bases, with 15 bases separating them. The CDR3, as DNA: TGTGCCAGCAGCCATGGGATGACGGACTCCTACAATGAGCAGTTCTTC. It codes for CASSHGMTDSYNEQFF.

This clonotype was observed many times. The chain couples TRBV19 to TRBJ2-1; TRBD2 agrees at 7 bases. This CDR3 has 15 residues. CDR1 and CDR2 (germline): LNHDA, SQIVND (reference sequence). The trim removed 2 bases at V and 7 bases at J, leaving 8 bases unmatched. The CDR3 DNA reads as TGTGCCAGTAGTATATTTGCGGGAGTGGATAATGAGCAGTTCTTC. Translated, it gives CASSIFAGVDNEQFF.

Notes on this clonotype: A read error may produce the germline difference seen at one junction end. The rearrangement uses TRBV5-1 and TRBJ2-7; 8 bases agree with TRBD1. CDR1 SGHRS and CDR2 YFSETQ come from the germline V gene. The CDR3 extends over 13 amino acids. The CDR3 nucleotides are TGCGCCAGCAGCCCGGGACAGGCCTACGAGCAGTGCTTC. Protein product: CASSPGQAYEQCF.

The chain recombines TRBV10-3 with TRBJ2-7; D remains ambiguous. Germline CDR1 is ENHRY and CDR2 is SYGVKD. The V end was cut by 2 bases, the J end by 0 bases, with 11 bases between. This CDR3 spans 15 amino acids. The CDR3 DNA follows: TGTGCCATCAGTGAGGCAGGCGCAAGCTCCTACGAGCAGTACTTC. Protein: CAISEAGASSYEQYF.

As regards this clonotype: A much larger clonotype is one base distant, so this may be a read error. The chain uses TRBV4-3 and TRBJ1-1; a weak D match, TRBD1 (5 bases). V lost 4 bases and J 1 base, leaving 13 bases between the germline ends. The CDR3 covers 15 residues. Germline loops: CDR1 LGHNA, CDR2 YSLEER. CDR3 protein: CASSLGQGPNTEAFF. CDR3 in DNA: TGCGCCAGCAGCCTCGGGCAGGGCCCGAACACTGAAGCTTTCTTT.

This clonotype was seen at least ten times. CDR3 in amino acids: CASSQDPFLAGELFF. CDR3 nucleotides: TGCGCCAGCAGCCAAGACCCATTTTTGGCCGGGGAGCTGTTTTTT. This chain links TRBV4-1 with TRBJ2-2; D call uncertain. The CDR3 consists of 15 residues. Germline assignment: CDR1 MGHRA and CDR2 YSYEKL. V was cut by 0 bases and J by 6 bases, with 11 bases left in between.

To note about this clonotype: A clone one base away is much larger, so this may be a read error. The gene calls are TRBV24-1 and TRBJ2-7; 8 bases agree with TRBD1. J was trimmed by 2 bases and V by 9 bases; bases with no gene match: 11. This CDR3 is built from 15 residues. Germline CDR1 is KGHDR and CDR2 is SFDVKD. The CDR3 sequence is CATGTGRPYPYEQYF. In DNA, the CDR3 is TGTGCCACCGGGACAGGCCGGCCTTACCCCTACGAGCAGTACTTC.